This entry describes one TCR beta chain. As yet, its antigen is unknown. The limits of the CDR3 on the DNA are not certain, so only TCRdb's listed CDR3 is given. The CDR3 comprises 8 residues, both ends counted. Per germline, CDR1 SQVTM and CDR2 ANQGSEA. One entry per CDR3 protein, called by TCRdb with MiXCR from the 5' RACE reads. Here the sample spans fewer than 90,000 distinct CDR3 sequences, 13% being singletons. This sample is drawn from a study of T-cell memory formation after mild COVID-19. Points from the study as a whole: Clones contracting across day 15 to 85 had a balanced CD4/CD8 profile; later expanding clones leaned CD4+.

Input material: PBMCs or a T cell subset sorted from them (not recorded which). V gene TRBV29-1 combines with J gene TRBJ1-2. This clonotype was sampled from a man aged 18 to 29 who had mild COVID-19 (a few samples of this study predate the infection). Cell type and time point are not known. The CDR3 protein is CSVAGGTF.